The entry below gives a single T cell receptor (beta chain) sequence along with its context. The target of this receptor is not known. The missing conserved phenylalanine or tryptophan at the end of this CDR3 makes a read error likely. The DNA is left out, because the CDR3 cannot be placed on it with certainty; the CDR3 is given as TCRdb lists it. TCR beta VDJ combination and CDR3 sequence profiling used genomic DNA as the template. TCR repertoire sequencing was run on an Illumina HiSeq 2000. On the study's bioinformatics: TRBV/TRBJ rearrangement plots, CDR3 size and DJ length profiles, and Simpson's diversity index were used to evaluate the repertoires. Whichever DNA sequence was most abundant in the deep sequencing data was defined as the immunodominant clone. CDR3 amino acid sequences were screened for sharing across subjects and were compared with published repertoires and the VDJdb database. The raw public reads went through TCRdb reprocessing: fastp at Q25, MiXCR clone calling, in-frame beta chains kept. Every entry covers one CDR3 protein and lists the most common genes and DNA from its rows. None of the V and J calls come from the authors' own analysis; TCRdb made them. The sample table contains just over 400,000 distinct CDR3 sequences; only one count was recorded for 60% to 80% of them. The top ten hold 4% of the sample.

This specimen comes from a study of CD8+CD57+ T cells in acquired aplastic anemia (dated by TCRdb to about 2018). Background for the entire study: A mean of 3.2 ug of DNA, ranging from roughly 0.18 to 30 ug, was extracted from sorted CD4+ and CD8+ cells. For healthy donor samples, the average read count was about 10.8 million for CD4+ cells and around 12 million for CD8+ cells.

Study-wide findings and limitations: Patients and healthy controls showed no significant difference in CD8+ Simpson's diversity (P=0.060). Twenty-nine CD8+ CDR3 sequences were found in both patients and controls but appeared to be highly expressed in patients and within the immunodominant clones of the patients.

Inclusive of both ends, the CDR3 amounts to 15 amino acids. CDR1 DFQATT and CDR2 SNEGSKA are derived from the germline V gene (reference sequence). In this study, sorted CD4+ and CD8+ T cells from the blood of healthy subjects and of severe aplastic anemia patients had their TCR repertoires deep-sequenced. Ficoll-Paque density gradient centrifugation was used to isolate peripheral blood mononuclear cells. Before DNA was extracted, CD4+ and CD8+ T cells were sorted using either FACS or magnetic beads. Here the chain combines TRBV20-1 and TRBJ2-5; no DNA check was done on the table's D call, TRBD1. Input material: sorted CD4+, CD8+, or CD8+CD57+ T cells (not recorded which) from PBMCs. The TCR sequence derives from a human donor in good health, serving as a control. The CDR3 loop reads CSARDKAGKYYTFGS.